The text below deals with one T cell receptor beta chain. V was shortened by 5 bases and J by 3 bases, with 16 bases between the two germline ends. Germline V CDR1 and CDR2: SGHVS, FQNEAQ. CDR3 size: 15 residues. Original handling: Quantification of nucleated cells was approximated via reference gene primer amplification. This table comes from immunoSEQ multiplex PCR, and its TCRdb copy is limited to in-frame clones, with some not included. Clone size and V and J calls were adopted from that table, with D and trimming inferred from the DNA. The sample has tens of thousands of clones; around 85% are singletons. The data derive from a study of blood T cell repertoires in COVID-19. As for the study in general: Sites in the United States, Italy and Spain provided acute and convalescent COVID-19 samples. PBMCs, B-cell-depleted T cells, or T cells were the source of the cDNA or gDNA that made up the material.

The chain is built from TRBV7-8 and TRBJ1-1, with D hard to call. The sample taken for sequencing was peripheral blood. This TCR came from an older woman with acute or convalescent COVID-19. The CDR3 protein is CASSSGGRWDTEAFF. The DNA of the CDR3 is TGTGCCAGCAGCAGCGGCGGGAGATGGGACACTGAAGCTTTCTTT.